The 8 T cell receptor beta chains given below trace back to one sample, sequenced in a study of cytomegalovirus exposure and HLA in healthy donors. Researchers ran the PCR with 60 Vbeta and 13 Jbeta primers. Sequencing used immunoSEQ multiplex PCR; TCRdb keeps in-frame clones, though not all of them. The data contain about 120,000 clones, roughly 76% of them singletons. The specimen was PBMCs. The source of these receptors is a young man in good health and CMV-seronegative.

The V gene is TRBV5-6, the J gene TRBJ2-2; TRBD1 aligns across 7 bases. Germline V CDR1 and CDR2: SGHDT, YYEEEE. The ends lost 4 bases at V and 7 bases at J; junction bases unmatched: 16. The CDR3 contains 17 residues. In nucleotides, the CDR3 is TGTGCCAGCAGCCGGACAAGGGGGCGAACGGCCGTCGGGGAGCTGTTTTTT. This sequence encodes CASSRTRGRTAVGELFF.

This clone has just a few counts. This chain joins TRBV30 and TRBJ1-2; no firm D call. Germline CDR1 GTSNPN, CDR2 SVGIG (reference sequence). This CDR3 is 13 amino acids long. The V end was cut by 1 base, the J end by 5 bases, with 11 bases between. CDR3 sequence: CAWSGDVEYGYTF. CDR3 bases: TGTGCCTGGAGTGGCGATGTCGAATATGGCTACACCTTC.

The rearrangement links TRBV5-5 to TRBJ2-5, with TRBD2 matching over 15 bases. Per the germline V gene, CDR1 is SGHKS and CDR2 is YYEKEE (reference sequence). The ends lost 4 bases at V and 5 bases at J; junction bases unmatched: 9. The CDR3 is 17 residues long. CDR3 residues: CASSPTWTSGGVETQYF. The CDR3 DNA reads TGTGCCAGCAGCCCGACCTGGACTAGCGGGGGGGTGGAGACCCAGTACTTC.

J is TRBJ2-7 and V is TRBV2; a weak D match, TRBD2 (5 bases). Germline V lookup: CDR1 SNHLY, CDR2 FYNNEI. This CDR3 is built from 11 residues. V was clipped by 8 bases and J by 3 bases, with 8 bases between them. DNA for the CDR3: TGTGCCAGCTACGCGGGCTACGAGCAGTACTTC. It is translated as CASYAGYEQYF.

This chain uses TRBV11-2 with TRBJ1-4; 7 bases line up with TRBD1. The CDR3 is 17 amino acids. Per the germline V gene, CDR1 is SGHAT and CDR2 is FQNNGV. V shed 5 bases and J 11 bases; nucleotides not matched to a gene: 20. CDR3 coding DNA: TGTGCCAGCAGCCTTGGTCCGCCGACAGGGCCCGCCTCGAAACTGTTTTTT. Translated, it gives CASSLGPPTGPASKLFF.

This chain joins TRBV4-2 and TRBJ2-7; possible D gene TRBD1, 7 bases. The germline V and J ends were trimmed by 1 base and 2 bases, with 24 bases remaining between them. Germline V gene lookup returns CDR1 LGHNA and CDR2 YNFKEQ. CDR3 length: 19 residues. The CDR3 region is CASSQGQGGARGAPYEQYF. CDR3 sequence (DNA): TGTGCCAGCAGCCAAGGCCAGGGGGGTGCCCGGGGTGCCCCCTACGAGCAGTACTTC.

The chain is built from TRBV5-6 and TRBJ2-7; D unclear. Trimming took off 0 bases at V and 3 bases at J, with 10 bases between the two ends. The CDR3 totals 14 residues. Germline CDR1 SGHDT, CDR2 YYEEEE. This chain's CDR3 is CASSLGAANYEQYF. In DNA form, the CDR3 reads TGTGCCAGCAGCTTGGGGGCAGCCAACTACGAGCAGTACTTC. Supplemented by reference TRBV5-6 and TRBJ2-7, the full variable domain reads DAGVTQSPTHLIKTRGQQVTLRCSPKSGHDTVSWYQQALGQGPQFIFQYYEEEERQRGNFPDRFSGHQFPNYSSELNVNALLLGDSALYLCASSLGAANYEQYFGPGTRLTVT.

The chain uses TRBV4-2 and TRBJ1-2; unclear D gene. Germline V gene lookup returns CDR1 LGHNA and CDR2 YNFKEQ. CDR3 length: 15 amino acids. V was shortened by 3 bases and J by 4 bases, with 15 bases between the two germline ends. CDR3 DNA sequence: TGTGCCAGCAGCCATAACCATTGGGAGGGCTATGGCTACACCTTC. Protein sequence: CASSHNHWEGYGYTF.